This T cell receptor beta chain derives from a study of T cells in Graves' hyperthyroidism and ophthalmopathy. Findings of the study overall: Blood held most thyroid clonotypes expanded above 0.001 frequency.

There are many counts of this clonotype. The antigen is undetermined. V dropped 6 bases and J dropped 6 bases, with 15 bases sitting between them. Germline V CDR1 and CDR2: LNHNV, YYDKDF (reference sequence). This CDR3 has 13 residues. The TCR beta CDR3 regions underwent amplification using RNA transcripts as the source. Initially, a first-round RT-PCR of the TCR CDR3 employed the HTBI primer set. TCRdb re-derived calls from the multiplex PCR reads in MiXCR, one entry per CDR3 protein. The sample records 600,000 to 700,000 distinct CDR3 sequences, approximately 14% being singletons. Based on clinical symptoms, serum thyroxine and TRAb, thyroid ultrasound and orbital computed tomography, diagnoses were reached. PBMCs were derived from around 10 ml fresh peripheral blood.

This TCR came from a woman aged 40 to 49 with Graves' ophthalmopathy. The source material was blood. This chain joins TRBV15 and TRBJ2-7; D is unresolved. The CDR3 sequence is CATSGRMSGEQYF. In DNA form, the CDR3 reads TGTGCCACCAGTGGGCGGATGAGTGGCGAGCAGTACTTC.